Described below is a single T cell receptor beta chain sequence and its context. This entry comes from a study of blood T cell repertoires in COVID-19. The CDR3 sequence is 12 residues long. The germline V gene has CDR1 KGHSH and CDR2 LQKENI. Between the trimmed V and J ends, which lost 3 bases and 6 bases, there was a span of 7 bases. The repertoire was sequenced with immunoSEQ multiplex PCR; TCRdb's copy has only in-frame clones and lacks some. The top ten clones hold 7% to 8.5% of a sample with tens of thousands of clones, roughly 87% of them seen once. Source material: peripheral blood. This clonotype was obtained from a human donor in a cohort sampled during active COVID-19. The chain links TRBV18 to TRBJ2-3; a possible D gene is TRBD2 (6 bases). This CDR3 reads CASSPGGDTQYF. As DNA, the CDR3 is TGTGCCAGCTCACCCGGAGGGGATACGCAGTATTTT.